The 21 T cell receptor beta chains below come from one sample, sequenced in a study of Ad26.COV2.S vaccination and SARS-CoV-2 variants. Documented treatment: 15 to 20 received Ad26.COV2.S at low or high dose, single or two shots; about 5 received placebo; per-sample allocation not given. The samples date from day 63 after the first vaccine or placebo injection. TCRdb's table, derived via immunoSEQ multiplex PCR, lists solely in-frame clones and lacks some. The sample consists of around 310,000 clones, 90% of them appearing once. Sequences were derived from peripheral blood, sampled in a trial of Ad26.COV2.S vaccine versus placebo. All receptors come from a person aged 18-60 years who received the Ad26.COV2.S COVID-19 vaccine or a placebo.

The genes are TRBV12-3 or TRBV12-4 and TRBJ2-5; the match to TRBD1 covers 8 bases. V dropped 7 bases and J dropped 8; count of bases not matched to a gene: 6. The CDR3 has 12 residues. The CDR3 protein is CASTRTGSTQYF. In nucleotides, the CDR3 is TGTGCCAGCACCCGGACAGGGAGTACCCAGTACTTC.

The V call is TRBV6-1, the J call TRBJ1-1, with TRBD1 matching 10 bases. CDR3 length equals 17 residues. The junction had 9 bases not matched to a gene; V was cut back by 3 bases and J by 2 bases. Germline CDR1 MNHNS, CDR2 SASEGT. The CDR3 DNA follows: TGTGCCAGCAGTGACAGGACAGGGGGTCCCTCAAACACTGAAGCTTTCTTT. The encoded protein is CASSDRTGGPSNTEAFF.

The chain couples TRBV11-3 to TRBJ2-3, with unresolved D. This CDR3 region has 14 residues. Trimming took off 5 bases at V and 4 bases at J, with 13 bases between the two ends. Per the germline V gene, CDR1 is SGHNT and CDR2 is YENEEA. The CDR3 protein is CASSPSERPDTQYF. The DNA of the CDR3 is TGTGCCAGCAGCCCGTCGGAGAGGCCAGATACGCAGTATTTT.

The chain employs TRBV19 and TRBJ1-4; D call uncertain. The CDR3 is 15 residues long. Germline CDR1 is LNHDA and CDR2 is SQIVND (reference sequence). V shed 9 bases and J shed 7 bases, with 21 bases lying between them. The CDR3: CASRGIDGKVEKLFF. DNA for the CDR3: TGTGCCAGCCGAGGGATAGACGGAAAAGTTGAAAAACTGTTTTTT.

The V call is TRBV27, the J call TRBJ2-7; D is unclear. CDR1 and CDR2 from the germline V gene are MNHEY and SMNVEV (reference sequence). Trimming shortened V by 3 bases and J by 5 bases, and 14 bases separated the two germline ends. This CDR3 comprises 14 residues. As DNA, the CDR3 is TGTGCCAGCAGTTTCCAGGACGGGTTCCACGAGCAGTACTTC. Protein: CASSFQDGFHEQYF.

This chain links TRBV6-5 with TRBJ1-2; no definite D call. In germline, CDR1 is MNHEY, CDR2 SVGAGI. V lost 7 bases to trimming and J lost 2 bases, with 11 bases between them. The length of the CDR3 is 13 residues. CDR3 in amino acids: CASKWRQNYGYTF. CDR3 bases: TGTGCCAGCAAGTGGAGGCAGAACTATGGCTACACCTTC.

The rearrangement uses TRBV3-1 (or the pseudogene TRBV3-2) and TRBJ2-1, with 9 bases fitting TRBD1. Germline V lookup: CDR1 LGHDT, CDR2 YNNKEL (reference sequence). V dropped 6 bases and J dropped 3; count of bases not matched to a gene: 18. This CDR3 region has 19 residues. The CDR3 here is CASSPTRRSSGQGYNEQFF. The CDR3 nucleotides read TGTGCCAGCAGTCCCACCCGTCGCTCCTCGGGACAGGGCTACAATGAGCAGTTCTTC.

The rearrangement links TRBV15 to TRBJ2-7, with D perhaps TRBD2 (6 bases). The V gene lost 4 bases and the J gene lost 3 bases, with 10 bases spanning the gap. The CDR3 consists of 13 residues. Germline V gene lookup returns CDR1 LNHNV and CDR2 YYDKDF (reference sequence). This CDR3 is CATSTGGRYEQYV. CDR3 sequence (DNA): TGTGCCACCAGCACCGGGGGTCGCTACGAGCAGTACGTC.

This chain joins TRBV7-2 and TRBJ2-3; 10 bases fit TRBD1. CDR1 and CDR2 from the germline V gene are SGHTA and FQGNSA. The CDR3 is 16 residues long. Trimming cost V 5 bases and J 2 bases; bases outside gene matches: 7. This CDR3 is CASSPGTGALTDTQYF. The CDR3 DNA reads TGTGCCAGCAGCCCCGGGACAGGGGCCCTCACAGATACGCAGTATTTT.

The chain links TRBV6-2 or TRBV6-3 to TRBJ1-2, with no clear D. Germline values: CDR1 MNHEY, CDR2 SVGEGT. The V end was cut by 2 bases, the J end by 7 bases, with 11 bases between. The CDR3 loop spans 13 amino acids. The CDR3 DNA reads TGTGCCAGCAGTTACGAGGATGTGGGTGGCTACACCTTC. Amino acid sequence: CASSYEDVGGYTF.

This chain joins TRBV18 and TRBJ1-5, with a weak D call TRBD1 (5 bases). V lost 3 bases and J lost 4, with 10 bases in between. The CDR3 consists of 14 residues. CDR1 is KGHSH and CDR2 is LQKENI in the germline V gene. CDR3 nucleotides: TGTGCCAGCTCACCTGTTAGGGGTAATCAGCCCCAGCATTTT. Amino acid sequence: CASSPVRGNQPQHF.

The chain combines TRBV27 with TRBJ2-5, with D possibly TRBD2 on 7 matching bases. Germline CDR1 reads MNHEY; CDR2 reads SMNVEV (reference sequence). The CDR3 contains 18 residues. Deletions cut 3 bases from V and 5 bases from J, with 25 bases between. CDR3: CASSFVGSGGGVSETQYF. CDR3 nucleotide sequence: TGTGCCAGCAGTTTCGTGGGGTCAGGAGGGGGGGTGTCGGAGACCCAGTACTTC.

The chain couples TRBV7-8 to TRBJ2-3; D is unresolved. Germline V lookup: CDR1 SGHVS, CDR2 FQNEAQ. The CDR3 consists of 12 residues. V lost 5 bases, J lost 8 bases, and 11 bases lay in between. The CDR3: CASSPPATTQYF. The CDR3 DNA reads as TGTGCCAGCAGCCCCCCGGCTACTACGCAGTATTTT.

This chain connects TRBV28 to TRBJ1-2, with D perhaps matching TRBD1 (5 bases). Germline V lookup: CDR1 MDHEN, CDR2 SYDVKM. V lost 11 bases and J 6 bases, leaving 19 bases between the germline ends. The CDR3 is 13 residues long. CDR3 sequence reads: CAFSPRGVNGYTF. DNA of the CDR3: TGTGCCTTTTCACCTCGGGGGGTTAATGGCTACACCTTC.

The chain carries TRBV15 and TRBJ2-1; D unclear. The length of the CDR3 is 12 residues. Germline V gene lookup returns CDR1 LNHNV and CDR2 YYDKDF (reference sequence). Trimming pared 3 bases from V and 4 bases from J, leaving 4 bases between. In DNA, the CDR3 is TGTGCCACCAGCAGTATATACAATGAGCAGTTCTTC. It translates to CATSSIYNEQFF.

The chain couples TRBV5-1 to TRBJ1-1; D is unclear. CDR1 is SGHRS and CDR2 is YFSETQ in the germline V gene. Trimming left V 4 bases short and J 0 bases short, with 16 bases between. The CDR3 length is 16 residues. CDR3 bases: TGCGCCAGCAGCCACCCGGAGACCAGCCTGAACACTGAAGCTTTCTTT. Its translation: CASSHPETSLNTEAFF.

The genes are TRBV5-1 and TRBJ1-1, with D tentatively TRBD1 (5 bases). Germline V gives CDR1 SGHRS, CDR2 YFSETQ. The CDR3 has 13 residues. V was trimmed by 0 bases and J by 5 bases, leaving 8 bases between them. The CDR3 is CASSLGGWTEAFF. In DNA, the CDR3 is TGCGCCAGCAGCTTGGGGGGCTGGACTGAAGCTTTCTTT.

In the case of this clone: This CDR3 is also generated by other DNA sequences in the sample. The V gene is TRBV12-3 or TRBV12-4, the J gene TRBJ1-1, with D perhaps matching TRBD1 (6 bases). The CDR3 has 13 residues. Trimming left V 5 bases short and J 1 base short, with 8 bases between. The CDR3 region has the DNA TGTGCCAGCAGTCCCAGGGGGAACACTGAAGCTTTCTTT. This codes for CASSPRGNTEAFF.

On this clone itself: Relative to the germline gene, one junction end is altered; a read error may explain this. The chain recombines TRBV6-6 with TRBJ2-1; possible D gene TRBD1, 6 bases. The CDR3 totals 9 residues. Germline V gene lookup returns CDR1 MNHNY and CDR2 SVGAGI (reference sequence). CDR3 protein: CASSYGTIF. The CDR3 nucleotides read TGTGCCAGCAGTTACGGGACAATCTTC.

The J gene is TRBJ2-2, the V gene TRBV4-2, with a tentative D call TRBD2 (6 bases). Trimming removed 4 bases at V and 6 bases at J, with 21 bases between. Per germline, CDR1 LGHNA and CDR2 YNFKEQ. The CDR3 length is 17 residues. CDR3 in DNA: TGTGCCAGCAGCCCGGACTATTTTGTTGGCTTACCCGGGGAGCTGTTTTTT. This sequence encodes CASSPDYFVGLPGELFF.

The sample holds one count of this clone. This sequence joins TRBV5-1 and TRBJ1-3; D possibly corresponds to TRBD1 (5 bases). CDR3 size: 16 residues. Germline CDR1 is SGHRS and CDR2 is YFSETQ. V was trimmed by 2 bases and J by 0 bases, leaving 12 bases between them. The CDR3 DNA reads TGCGCCAGCAGCTTCGGGGGGATAATCTCTGGAAACACCATATATTTT. Its protein is CASSFGGIISGNTIYF.